This TCR beta chain was sequenced for a study of somatic mutations in cytotoxic T cells in rheumatoid arthritis. General study results and limits: For patients with rheumatoid arthritis, CD8+ clonality went up with age, while healthy controls showed no such change. Age-matched healthy controls and rheumatoid arthritis patients had CD8+ T-cell clonality that did not differ significantly. Over 20% of CD8+ cells belonged to the largest CD8+ clone in about an eighth of the roughly 60 patients.

A note on this clone: No antigen is known for it.

The CDR3 runs 13 residues. V was clipped by 5 bases and J by 6 bases, with 14 bases between them. CDR1 and CDR2 (germline): LNHDA, SQIVND (reference sequence). Per the study methods: When patient CD8+ clones larger than 1% were compared with published virus-specific TCRB sequences, few matched. The protocol was immunoSEQ multiplex PCR, while the TCRdb copy is restricted to in-frame clones and leaves out a portion. For V, J and clone size, that table is used; D and trimming come from the DNA. There are around 20,000 clones in the sample; about two thirds occur only once, and under 20% lies in the top ten.

The V and J genes are TRBV19 and TRBJ2-7; D ambiguous. The sequence was obtained from an adult with rheumatoid arthritis. The sequencing sample was made of CD8+ T cells sorted from blood. As DNA, the CDR3 is TGTGCCAGTAGTCCCGACAATCCTCGCGAGCAGTACTTC. The encoded protein is CASSPDNPREQYF.